The source of this T cell receptor (beta chain) is a study of T cell responses to AZD1222 COVID-19 vaccine. Sequencing used immunoSEQ multiplex PCR; TCRdb keeps in-frame clones, though not all of them. The table lists around 150,000 clones, roughly 92% of them singletons. This CDR3 contains 12 residues. V lost 7 bases, J lost 1 base, and 4 bases lay in between. The TCR originated in an adult in good health. The chain joins TRBV12-3 or TRBV12-4 to TRBJ2-2, with unresolved D. Specimen: peripheral blood, collected on day 0 of AZD1222 vaccination. CDR3 loop: CASTGNTGELFF. The CDR3 nucleotides are TGTGCCAGCACGGGGAACACCGGGGAGCTGTTTTTT.